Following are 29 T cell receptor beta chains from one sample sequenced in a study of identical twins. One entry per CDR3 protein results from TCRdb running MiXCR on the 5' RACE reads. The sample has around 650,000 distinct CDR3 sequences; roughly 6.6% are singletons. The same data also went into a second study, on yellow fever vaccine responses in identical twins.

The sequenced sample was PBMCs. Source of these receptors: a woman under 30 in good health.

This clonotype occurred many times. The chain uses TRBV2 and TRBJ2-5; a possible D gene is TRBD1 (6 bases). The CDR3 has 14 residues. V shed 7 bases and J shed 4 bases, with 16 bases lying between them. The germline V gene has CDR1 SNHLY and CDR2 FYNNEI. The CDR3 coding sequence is TGTGCCAGCAAAGAGCAGGGGAACTCAGAGACCCAGTACTTC. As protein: CASKEQGNSETQYF.

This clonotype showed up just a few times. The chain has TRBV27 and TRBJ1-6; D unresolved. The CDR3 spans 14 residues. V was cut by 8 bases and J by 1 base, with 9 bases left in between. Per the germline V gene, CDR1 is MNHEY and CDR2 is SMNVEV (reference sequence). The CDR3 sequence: CASRRGSYNSPLHF. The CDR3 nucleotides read TGTGCCAGCCGGCGGGGTTCCTATAATTCACCCCTCCACTTT.

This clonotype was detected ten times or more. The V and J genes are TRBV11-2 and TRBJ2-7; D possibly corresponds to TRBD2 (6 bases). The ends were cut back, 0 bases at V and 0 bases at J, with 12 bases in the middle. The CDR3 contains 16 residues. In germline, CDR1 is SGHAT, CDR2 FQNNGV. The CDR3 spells CASSLDHGTRSYEQYF. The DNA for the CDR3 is TGTGCCAGCAGCTTAGATCACGGGACTCGCTCCTACGAGCAGTACTTC. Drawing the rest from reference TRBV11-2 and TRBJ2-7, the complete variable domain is EAGVAQSPRYKIIEKRQSVAFWCNPISGHATLYWYQQILGQGPKLLIQFQNNGVVDDSQLPKDRFSAERLKGVDSTLKIQPAKLEDSAVYLCASSLDHGTRSYEQYFGPGTRLTVT.

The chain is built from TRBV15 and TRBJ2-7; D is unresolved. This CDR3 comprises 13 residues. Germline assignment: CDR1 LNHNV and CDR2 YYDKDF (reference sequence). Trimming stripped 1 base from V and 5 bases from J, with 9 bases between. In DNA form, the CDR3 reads TGTGCCACCAGCAGAGTCCCTGGCCACGAGCAGTACGTC. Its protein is CATSRVPGHEQYV.

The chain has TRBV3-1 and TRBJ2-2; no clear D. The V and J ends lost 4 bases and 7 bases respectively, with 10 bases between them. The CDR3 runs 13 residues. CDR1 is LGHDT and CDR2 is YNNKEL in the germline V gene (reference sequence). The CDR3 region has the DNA TGTGCCAGCAGCCGCAGTGTTGTCGGGGAGCTGTTTTTT. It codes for CASSRSVVGELFF.

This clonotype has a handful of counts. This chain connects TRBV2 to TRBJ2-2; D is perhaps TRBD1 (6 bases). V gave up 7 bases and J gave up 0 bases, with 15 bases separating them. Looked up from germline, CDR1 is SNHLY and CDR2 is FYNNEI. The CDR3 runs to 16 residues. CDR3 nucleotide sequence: TGTGCCAGCAACCCCCAGGGGACAACGAACACCGGGGAGCTGTTTTTT. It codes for CASNPQGTTNTGELFF.

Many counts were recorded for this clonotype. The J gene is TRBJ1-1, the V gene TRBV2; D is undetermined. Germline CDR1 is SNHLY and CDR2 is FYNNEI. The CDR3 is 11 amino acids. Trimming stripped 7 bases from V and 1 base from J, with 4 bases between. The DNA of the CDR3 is TGTGCCAGCATTACGAACACTGAAGCTTTCTTT. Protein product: CASITNTEAFF.

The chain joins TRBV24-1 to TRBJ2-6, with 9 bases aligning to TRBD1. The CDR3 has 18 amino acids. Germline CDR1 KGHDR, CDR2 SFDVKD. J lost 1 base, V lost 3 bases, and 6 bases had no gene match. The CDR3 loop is CATSDVPGQGSGANVLTF. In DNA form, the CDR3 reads TGTGCCACCAGTGATGTCCCGGGACAGGGATCTGGGGCCAACGTCCTGACTTTC.

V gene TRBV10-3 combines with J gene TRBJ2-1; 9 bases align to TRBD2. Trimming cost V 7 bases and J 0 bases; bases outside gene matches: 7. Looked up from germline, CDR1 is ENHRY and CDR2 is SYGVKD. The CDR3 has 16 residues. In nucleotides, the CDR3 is TGTGCCATCACCTCGGGTAGCGGGGGCTCCTACAATGAGCAGTTCTTC. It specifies CAITSGSGGSYNEQFF.

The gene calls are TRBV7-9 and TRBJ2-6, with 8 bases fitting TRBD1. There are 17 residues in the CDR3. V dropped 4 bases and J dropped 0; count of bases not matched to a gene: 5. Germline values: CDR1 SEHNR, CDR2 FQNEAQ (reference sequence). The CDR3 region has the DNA TGTGCCAGCAGCTGGACAGGGACCTTCTCTGGGGCCAACGTCCTGACTTTC. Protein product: CASSWTGTFSGANVLTF.

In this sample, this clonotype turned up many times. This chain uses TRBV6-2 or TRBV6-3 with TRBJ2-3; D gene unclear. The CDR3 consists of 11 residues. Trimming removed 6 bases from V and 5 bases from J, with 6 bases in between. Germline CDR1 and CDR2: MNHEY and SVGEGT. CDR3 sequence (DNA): TGTGCCAGCAGAGTACAAGATACGCAGTATTTT. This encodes CASRVQDTQYF.

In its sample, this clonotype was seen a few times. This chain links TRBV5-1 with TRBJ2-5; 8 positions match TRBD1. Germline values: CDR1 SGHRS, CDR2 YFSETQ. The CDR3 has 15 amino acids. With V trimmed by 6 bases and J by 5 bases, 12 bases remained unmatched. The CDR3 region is CASNEQGEIFETQYF. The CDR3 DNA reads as TGCGCCAGCAATGAACAGGGGGAGATTTTCGAGACCCAGTACTTC.

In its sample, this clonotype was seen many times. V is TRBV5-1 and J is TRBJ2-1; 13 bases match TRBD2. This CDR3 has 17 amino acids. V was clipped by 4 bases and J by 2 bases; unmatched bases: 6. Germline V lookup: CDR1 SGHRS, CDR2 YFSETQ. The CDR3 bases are TGCGCCAGCAGCCTGGCCGGGACTAGCGGGACCTACAATGAGCAGTTCTTC. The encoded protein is CASSLAGTSGTYNEQFF.

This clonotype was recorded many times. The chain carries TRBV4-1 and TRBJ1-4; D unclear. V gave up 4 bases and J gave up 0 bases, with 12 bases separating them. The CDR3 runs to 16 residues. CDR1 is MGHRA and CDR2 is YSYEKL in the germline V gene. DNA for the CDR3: TGCGCCAGCAGCCCCATATACAGCGCAACTAATGAAAAACTGTTTTTT. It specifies CASSPIYSATNEKLFF.

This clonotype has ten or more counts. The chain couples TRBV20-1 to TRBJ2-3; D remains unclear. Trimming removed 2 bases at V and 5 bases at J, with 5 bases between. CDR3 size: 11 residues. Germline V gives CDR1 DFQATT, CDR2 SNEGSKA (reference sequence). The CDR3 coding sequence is TGCAGTGCTAGACCCGGAGATACGCAGTATTTT. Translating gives CSARPGDTQYF.

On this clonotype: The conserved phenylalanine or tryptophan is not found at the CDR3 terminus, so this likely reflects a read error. As DNA, the CDR3 is TGTGCCAGCAGTTTCTCTCGGGCCAGTACCTACGAGCAGTACATC. This translates into CASSFSRASTYEQYI. The chain employs TRBV28 and TRBJ2-7; the D is unclear. Germline V lookup: CDR1 MDHEN, CDR2 SYDVKM. The CDR3 has 15 residues. V shed 3 bases and J shed 2 bases, with 14 bases lying between them.

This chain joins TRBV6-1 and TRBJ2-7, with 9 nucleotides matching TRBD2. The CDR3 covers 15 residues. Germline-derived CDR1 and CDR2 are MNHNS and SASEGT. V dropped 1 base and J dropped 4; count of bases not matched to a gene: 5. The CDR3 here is CASSEELAGGYEQYV. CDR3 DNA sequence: TGTGCCAGCAGTGAAGAGTTGGCGGGGGGGTACGAGCAGTACGTC.

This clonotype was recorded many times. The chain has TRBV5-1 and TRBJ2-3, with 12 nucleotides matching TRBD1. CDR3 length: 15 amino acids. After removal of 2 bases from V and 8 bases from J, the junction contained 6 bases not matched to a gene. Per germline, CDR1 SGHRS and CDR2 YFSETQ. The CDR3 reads CASSFGTGGAITQYF. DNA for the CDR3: TGCGCCAGCAGCTTTGGGACAGGGGGCGCGATTACGCAGTATTTT.

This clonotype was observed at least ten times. The CDR3 DNA follows: TGTGCCAGCTCACCTCGACAGGGGGGAGACCATTACGAGCAGTACGTC. It encodes CASSPRQGGDHYEQYV. This chain uses TRBV18 with TRBJ2-7; 9 nucleotides match TRBD1. This CDR3 contains 16 residues. V lost 3 bases, J lost 4 bases, and 10 bases stayed unmatched. Germline V gene sequence: CDR1 KGHSH, CDR2 LQKENI.

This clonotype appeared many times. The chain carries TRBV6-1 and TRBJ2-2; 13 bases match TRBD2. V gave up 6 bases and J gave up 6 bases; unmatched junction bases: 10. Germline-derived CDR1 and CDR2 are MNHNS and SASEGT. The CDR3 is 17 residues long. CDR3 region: CASSRRTSGSVSGELFF. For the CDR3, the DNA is TGTGCCAGCAGCCGCCGGACTAGCGGGAGTGTCTCCGGGGAGCTGTTTTTT.

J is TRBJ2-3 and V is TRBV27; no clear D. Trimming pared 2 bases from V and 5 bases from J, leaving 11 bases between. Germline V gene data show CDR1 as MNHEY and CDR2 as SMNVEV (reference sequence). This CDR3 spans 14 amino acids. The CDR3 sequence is CASSLKYLGDTQYF. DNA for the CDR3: TGTGCCAGCAGTTTAAAGTACTTAGGAGATACGCAGTATTTT.

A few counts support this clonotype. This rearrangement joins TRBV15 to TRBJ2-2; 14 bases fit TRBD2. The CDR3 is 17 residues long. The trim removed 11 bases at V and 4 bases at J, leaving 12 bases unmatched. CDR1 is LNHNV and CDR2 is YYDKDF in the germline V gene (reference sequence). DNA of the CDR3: TGTGCCGTGCCGGGACTAGCGGGAGATCTGGGCACCGGGGAGCTGTTTTTT. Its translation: CAVPGLAGDLGTGELFF.

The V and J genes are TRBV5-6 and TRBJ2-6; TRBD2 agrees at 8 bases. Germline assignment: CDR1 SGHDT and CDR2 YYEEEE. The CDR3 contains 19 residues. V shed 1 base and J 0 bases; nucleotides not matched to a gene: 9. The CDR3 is CASSLNLAGLSSGANVLTF. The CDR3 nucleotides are TGTGCCAGCAGCTTGAATCTAGCGGGCCTTAGCTCTGGGGCCAACGTCCTGACTTTC.

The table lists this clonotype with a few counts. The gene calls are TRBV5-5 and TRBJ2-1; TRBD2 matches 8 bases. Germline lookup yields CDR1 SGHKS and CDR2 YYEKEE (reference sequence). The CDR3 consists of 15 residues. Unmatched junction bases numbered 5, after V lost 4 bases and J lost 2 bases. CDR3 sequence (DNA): TGTGCCAGCAGCGTAGCGGGGAATACCTACAATGAGCAGTTCTTC. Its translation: CASSVAGNTYNEQFF.

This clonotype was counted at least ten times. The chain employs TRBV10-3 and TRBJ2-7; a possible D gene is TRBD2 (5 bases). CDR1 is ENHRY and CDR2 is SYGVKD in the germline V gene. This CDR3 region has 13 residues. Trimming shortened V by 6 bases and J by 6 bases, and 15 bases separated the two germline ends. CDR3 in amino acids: CAISLDSDGEQYV. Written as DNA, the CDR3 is TGTGCCATCAGCCTGGACTCGGACGGCGAGCAGTACGTC.

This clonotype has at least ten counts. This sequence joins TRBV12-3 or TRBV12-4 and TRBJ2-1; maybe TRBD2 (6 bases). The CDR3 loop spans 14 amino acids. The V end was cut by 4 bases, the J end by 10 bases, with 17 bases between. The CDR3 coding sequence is TGTGCCAGCAGTTCGGGACTCCAGTTTAGGGAGCAGTTCTTC. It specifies CASSSGLQFREQFF.

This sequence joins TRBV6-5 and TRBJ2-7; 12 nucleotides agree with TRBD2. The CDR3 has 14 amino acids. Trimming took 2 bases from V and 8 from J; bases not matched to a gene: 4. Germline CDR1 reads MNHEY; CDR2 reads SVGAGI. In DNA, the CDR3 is TGTGCCAGCAGTTACCGCGGACTAGCGGGGAAGCAGTACGTC. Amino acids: CASSYRGLAGKQYV.

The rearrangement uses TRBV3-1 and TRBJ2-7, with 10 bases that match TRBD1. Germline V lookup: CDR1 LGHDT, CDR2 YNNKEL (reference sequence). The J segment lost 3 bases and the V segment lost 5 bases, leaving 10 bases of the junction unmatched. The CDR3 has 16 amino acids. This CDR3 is CASSNWDRGLFYEQYF. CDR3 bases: TGTGCCAGCAGCAACTGGGACAGGGGACTTTTCTACGAGCAGTACTTC.

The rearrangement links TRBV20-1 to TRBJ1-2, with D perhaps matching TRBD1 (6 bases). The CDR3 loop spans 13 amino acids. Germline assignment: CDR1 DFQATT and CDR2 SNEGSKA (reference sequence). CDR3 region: CSAYTGGNYGYTF. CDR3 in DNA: TGCAGCGCCTATACCGGGGGCAACTATGGCTACACCTTC.